This T cell receptor (beta chain) was found in a study of T cells in tuberculosis. Study-wide findings and caveats: Samples were chosen by availability of cryopreserved specimens. Active tuberculosis TCR-alpha repertoires lay closer to GMM-specific TCRs than IGRA-negative controls, suggesting clonal expansion.

Comment on this clone: Its antigen is unidentified.

The data were produced by immunoSEQ multiplex PCR, yet TCRdb's version contains in-frame clones alone and is incomplete. The sample records 38,000 or so clones, 95% being singletons. The TCR sequence derives from a donor aged 10-29 years with latent tuberculosis or without tuberculosis infection. Input material: PBMCs.

CDR3 residues: CASSRLAGNYEQYF. DNA of the CDR3: TGTGCCAGCTCCCGGCTAGCGGGGAACTACGAGCAGTACTTC. The chain recombines TRBV27 with TRBJ2-7; 9 bases are a match to TRBD2. Germline lookup yields CDR1 MNHEY and CDR2 SMNVEV (reference sequence). CDR3 length: 14 amino acids. V shed 8 bases and J 3 bases; nucleotides not matched to a gene: 8.